A selection of T cell receptor beta chains follows, all from one sample in a study of naive and memory T cell subsets. TCRdb reanalysed the UMI-ligation and nested PCR reads using MiXCR and keeps one entry per CDR3 protein. The table records around 93,000 distinct CDR3 sequences, about 11% of them present only once. The sequenced material came from naive CD4+ T cells from blood. These TCRs come from a human donor in good health. Each CDR3 is given with its conserved first and last residue. A D gene is named only where the DNA matches it firmly. A row's size may be missing; if present it is once, few, many or a size class.

len: 15; abundance: .; d_gene: .; v_gene: TRBV12-3/TRBV12-4; j_gene: TRBJ1-3; CDR3aa: CASSFFGDDGNTIYF; CDR3nt: TGTGCCAGCAGTTTCTTTGGGGACGATGGAAACACCATATATTTT
len: 17; abundance: .; d_gene: .; v_gene: TRBV11-3; j_gene: TRBJ2-1; CDR3aa: CASSLDSTGSRYNEQFF; CDR3nt: TGTGCCAGCAGCTTAGATTCAACAGGATCCCGGTACAATGAGCAGTTCTTC
len: 16; abundance: few; d_gene: .; v_gene: TRBV7-2; j_gene: TRBJ2-4; CDR3aa: CASSFPDSLAKNIQYF; CDR3nt: TGTGCCAGCAGCTTTCCGGACTCCCTAGCCAAAAACATTCAGTACTTC
len: 15; abundance: many; d_gene: TRBD1; v_gene: TRBV18; j_gene: TRBJ2-7; CDR3aa: CASSPNRDSSYEQYF; CDR3nt: TGTGCCAGCTCACCAAACAGGGACAGCTCCTACGAGCAGTACTTC
len: 14; abundance: .; d_gene: TRBD2; v_gene: TRBV12-3/TRBV12-4; j_gene: TRBJ2-7; CDR3aa: CASSTGLAGLEQYF; CDR3nt: TGTGCCAGCAGTACCGGACTAGCGGGTCTCGAGCAGTACTTC
len: 14; abundance: .; d_gene: .; v_gene: TRBV6-5; j_gene: TRBJ1-1; CDR3aa: CASSYGRKNTEAFF; CDR3nt: TGTGCCAGCAGTTACGGGCGGAAGAACACTGAAGCTTTCTTT
len: 15; abundance: many; d_gene: TRBD1; v_gene: TRBV6-2/TRBV6-3; j_gene: TRBJ2-5; CDR3aa: CASRTGPGQQETQYF; CDR3nt: TGTGCCAGCAGGACAGGCCCGGGACAGCAAGAGACCCAGTACTTC
len: 13; abundance: many; d_gene: TRBD2; v_gene: TRBV29-1; j_gene: TRBJ2-1; CDR3aa: CSVSGRAYNEQFF; CDR3nt: TGCAGCGTAAGCGGGAGGGCTTACAATGAGCAGTTCTTC
len: 13; abundance: .; d_gene: .; v_gene: TRBV28; j_gene: TRBJ2-7; CDR3aa: CAGQTGREDEQYF; CDR3nt: TGTGCCGGTCAGACAGGGAGGGAAGACGAGCAGTACTTC
len: 21; abundance: .; d_gene: .; v_gene: TRBV4-2; j_gene: TRBJ1-3; CDR3aa: CASSQDPRGNRVALSGNTIYF; CDR3nt: TGTGCCAGCAGCCAAGATCCACGCGGGAACAGGGTGGCCCTCTCTGGAAACACCATATATTTT
len: 17; abundance: few; d_gene: .; v_gene: TRBV3-1; j_gene: TRBJ2-7; CDR3aa: CASSQARGRGPVDEQYF; CDR3nt: TGTGCCAGCAGCCAAGCAAGGGGGCGGGGCCCAGTTGACGAGCAGTACTTC
len: 16; abundance: many; d_gene: .; v_gene: TRBV19; j_gene: TRBJ1-1; CDR3aa: CASSPGRRFMNTEAFF; CDR3nt: TGTGCCAGTAGTCCCGGACGGAGATTCATGAACACTGAAGCTTTCTTT
len: 13; abundance: few; d_gene: .; v_gene: TRBV30; j_gene: TRBJ2-3; CDR3aa: CAWSVVGGDTQYF; CDR3nt: TGTGCCTGGAGTGTAGTCGGGGGAGATACGCAGTATTTT
len: 13; abundance: many; d_gene: TRBD2; v_gene: TRBV20-1; j_gene: TRBJ2-2; CDR3aa: CSAGGRGTGELFF; CDR3nt: TGCAGTGCTGGGGGGAGGGGCACCGGGGAGCTGTTTTTT
len: 14; abundance: few; d_gene: .; v_gene: TRBV2; j_gene: TRBJ2-2; CDR3aa: CASRGSLNTGELFF; CDR3nt: TGTGCCAGCAGGGGCAGCCTGAACACCGGGGAGCTGTTTTTT
len: 15; abundance: many; d_gene: .; v_gene: TRBV29-1; j_gene: TRBJ2-1; CDR3aa: CSVYRAPRQANEQFF; CDR3nt: TGCAGCGTTTACAGGGCGCCCCGACAAGCTAATGAGCAGTTCTTC
len: 16; abundance: .; d_gene: .; v_gene: TRBV19; j_gene: TRBJ1-5; CDR3aa: CASSGRNAYSNQPQHF; CDR3nt: TGTGCCAGTAGTGGACGGAACGCTTATAGCAATCAGCCCCAGCATTTT
len: 14; abundance: .; d_gene: TRBD1; v_gene: TRBV29-1; j_gene: TRBJ1-1; CDR3aa: CSVVNRGKFTEAFF; CDR3nt: TGCAGCGTTGTGAACAGGGGGAAGTTCACTGAAGCTTTCTTT
len: 15; abundance: few; d_gene: TRBD1; v_gene: TRBV19; j_gene: TRBJ1-3; CDR3aa: CASGGDRGSGNTIYF; CDR3nt: TGTGCCTCAGGGGGGGACAGGGGGTCTGGAAACACCATATATTTT
len: 15; abundance: few; d_gene: .; v_gene: TRBV20-1; j_gene: TRBJ1-6; CDR3aa: CSARGNRGNNSPLHF; CDR3nt: TGCAGTGCTAGAGGTAATCGGGGGAACAATTCACCCCTCCACTTT
len: 15; abundance: .; d_gene: .; v_gene: TRBV27; j_gene: TRBJ2-1; CDR3aa: CASSLLWSRGNEQFF; CDR3nt: TGTGCCAGCAGTTTATTATGGTCACGGGGTAATGAGCAGTTCTTC
len: 16; abundance: .; d_gene: TRBD1; v_gene: TRBV6-5; j_gene: TRBJ2-3; CDR3aa: CASSYYRTGGANTQYF; CDR3nt: TGTGCCAGCAGTTACTATCGGACAGGGGGCGCGAATACGCAGTATTTT
len: 14; abundance: .; d_gene: .; v_gene: TRBV20-1; j_gene: TRBJ2-3; CDR3aa: CSARPGLSTDTQYF; CDR3nt: TGCAGTGCTAGACCGGGGCTAAGCACAGATACGCAGTATTTT
len: 14; abundance: few; d_gene: .; v_gene: TRBV3-1; j_gene: TRBJ2-5; CDR3aa: CASRPPLTQETQYF; CDR3nt: TGTGCCAGCAGACCCCCTCTTACACAAGAGACCCAGTACTTC
len: 13; abundance: .; d_gene: .; v_gene: TRBV28; j_gene: TRBJ2-3; CDR3aa: CASSMSDGVTQYF; CDR3nt: TGTGCCAGCAGTATGAGCGATGGGGTTACGCAGTATTTT
len: 17; abundance: few; d_gene: .; v_gene: TRBV6-2/TRBV6-3; j_gene: TRBJ1-1; CDR3aa: CASSYSASYPGSTEAFF; CDR3nt: TGTGCCAGCAGTTACTCTGCCAGTTACCCGGGGAGCACTGAAGCTTTCTTT
len: 15; abundance: once; d_gene: .; v_gene: TRBV5-4; j_gene: TRBJ1-6; CDR3aa: CASSIRAGRNSPLHF; CDR3nt: TGTGCCAGCAGTATTAGGGCAGGGAGGAATTCACCCCTCCACTTT
len: 16; abundance: many; d_gene: TRBD1; v_gene: TRBV7-2; j_gene: TRBJ2-2; CDR3aa: CASSFAGTGDTGELFF; CDR3nt: TGTGCCAGCAGCTTTGCCGGGACAGGGGACACCGGGGAGCTGTTTTTT
len: 14; abundance: few; d_gene: .; v_gene: TRBV4-2; j_gene: TRBJ2-3; CDR3aa: CASSPRRATDTQYF; CDR3nt: TGTGCCAGCAGCCCCCGCAGGGCCACAGATACGCAGTATTTT
len: 17; abundance: .; d_gene: .; v_gene: TRBV9; j_gene: TRBJ2-3; CDR3aa: CASSVSEGGAGTDTQYF; CDR3nt: TGTGCCAGCAGCGTTTCGGAGGGAGGTGCAGGCACAGATACGCAGTATTTT
len: 14; abundance: many; d_gene: TRBD2; v_gene: TRBV7-3; j_gene: TRBJ2-3; CDR3aa: CASRPSGSGATQYF; CDR3nt: TGTGCCAGCAGACCAAGCGGGAGCGGGGCTACGCAGTATTTT
len: 14; abundance: few; d_gene: TRBD2; v_gene: TRBV6-2/TRBV6-3; j_gene: TRBJ2-7; CDR3aa: CASTRSGSGHEQYF; CDR3nt: TGTGCCAGCACCCGTAGCGGGAGTGGTCACGAGCAGTACTTC
len: 16; abundance: few; d_gene: .; v_gene: TRBV18; j_gene: TRBJ2-3; CDR3aa: CASSPAGASGTDTQYF; CDR3nt: TGTGCCAGCTCACCAGCGGGGGCCAGCGGGACAGATACGCAGTATTTT
len: 14; abundance: few; d_gene: .; v_gene: TRBV18; j_gene: TRBJ1-2; CDR3aa: CASSPTTDLYGYTF; CDR3nt: TGTGCCAGCTCACCAACGACAGATCTCTATGGCTACACCTTC
len: 16; abundance: .; d_gene: TRBD2; v_gene: TRBV6-2/TRBV6-3; j_gene: TRBJ2-7; CDR3aa: CASSYSTASGSYEQYF; CDR3nt: TGTGCCAGCAGTTACTCGACGGCTAGCGGGAGCTACGAGCAGTACTTC
len: 15; abundance: .; d_gene: .; v_gene: TRBV4-1; j_gene: TRBJ2-3; CDR3aa: CASSQDGQHTDTQYF; CDR3nt: TGCGCCAGCAGCCAAGATGGGCAGCACACAGATACGCAGTATTTT
len: 15; abundance: .; d_gene: TRBD1; v_gene: TRBV29-1; j_gene: TRBJ2-2; CDR3aa: CSVGDRDLNTGELFF; CDR3nt: TGCAGCGTTGGGGACAGGGACCTCAACACCGGGGAGCTGTTTTTT
len: 14; abundance: few; d_gene: .; v_gene: TRBV25-1; j_gene: TRBJ1-4; CDR3aa: CASPEVGAREKLFF; CDR3nt: TGTGCCAGCCCTGAGGTGGGGGCCAGGGAAAAACTGTTTTTT
len: 11; abundance: few; d_gene: .; v_gene: TRBV6-2/TRBV6-3; j_gene: TRBJ1-2; CDR3aa: CASSQGQKTTF; CDR3nt: TGTGCCAGCAGTCAAGGACAGAAGACCACCTTC
len: 15; abundance: many; d_gene: .; v_gene: TRBV4-3; j_gene: TRBJ2-1; CDR3aa: CASSQDGSSYNEQFF; CDR3nt: TGCGCCAGCAGCCAAGATGGGAGCTCCTACAATGAGCAGTTCTTC
len: 16; abundance: .; d_gene: .; v_gene: TRBV7-9; j_gene: TRBJ1-3; CDR3aa: CASSLGDRSSGNTIYF; CDR3nt: TGTGCCAGCAGCTTAGGAGACAGGAGCTCTGGAAACACCATATATTTT
len: 14; abundance: many; d_gene: .; v_gene: TRBV7-9; j_gene: TRBJ1-5; CDR3aa: CASSSDTSNQPQHF; CDR3nt: TGTGCCAGCAGCTCCGACACCAGCAATCAGCCCCAGCATTTT